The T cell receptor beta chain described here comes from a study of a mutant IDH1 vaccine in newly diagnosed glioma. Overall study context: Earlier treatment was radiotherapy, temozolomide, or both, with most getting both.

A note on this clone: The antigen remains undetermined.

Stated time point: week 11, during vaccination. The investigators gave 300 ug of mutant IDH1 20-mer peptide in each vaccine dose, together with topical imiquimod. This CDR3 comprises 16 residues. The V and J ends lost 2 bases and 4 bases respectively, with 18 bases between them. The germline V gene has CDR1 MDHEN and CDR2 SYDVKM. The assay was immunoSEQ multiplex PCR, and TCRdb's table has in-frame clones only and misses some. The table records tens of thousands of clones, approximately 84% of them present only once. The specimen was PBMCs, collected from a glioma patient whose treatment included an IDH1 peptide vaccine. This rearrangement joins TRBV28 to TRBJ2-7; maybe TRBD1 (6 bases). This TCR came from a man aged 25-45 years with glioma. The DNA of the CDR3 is TGTGCCAGCAGTTTAAGGGTTAGAAACAGGGTGTACGAGCAGTACTTC. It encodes CASSLRVRNRVYEQYF.